The clone carrying this T cell receptor beta chain was counted ten times or more. Its antigen is as yet unknown. Germline CDR1 reads LGHNA; CDR2 reads YNFKEQ. Trimming took 0 bases from V and 3 from J, leaving 9 bases between them. The CDR3 runs to 15 residues. The data were taken from a study of metastatic and nonmetastatic thyroid tumors. Turning to the study itself: Both malignant and benign thyroid patients supplied peripheral blood and tumor or nodule tissue samples, across which the repertoires of these patients were then compared.

Among the patients, none had received any treatment before thyroid surgery. Findings and caveats of the study: Malignant thyroid tumors reportedly had TCR beta diversity that was significantly higher than in benign nodules, in blood and tumor.

Original processing methods: Differences in CDR3 between clinicopathological groups were drawn on to build a classifier intended to discriminate distant-metastatic papillary thyroid cancer patients. From the PCR reads, TCRdb re-called clones with MiXCR. The V and J calls were not made by the authors but by TCRdb's processing. This sample has 72,000 or so clones, with about 17% found just once. The chain couples TRBV4-2 to TRBJ2-4; D may be TRBD1 (6 bases). The sample taken for sequencing was blood. The source is a female donor with papillary thyroid cancer or a benign thyroid nodule (not recorded which). Some clones in this sample may be carry-over from other donors' samples. CDR3 residues: CASSQEQGGKNIQYF. CDR3 DNA: TGTGCCAGCAGCCAAGAACAGGGTGGCAAAAACATTCAGTACTTC.